This T cell receptor beta chain derives from a study of T cells in Graves' hyperthyroidism and ophthalmopathy. Study at large: Peripheral blood was secured at the point of initial diagnosis, before any treatment. Study-level findings and limits: Ophthalmopathy, which appeared later, was predicted by the model a median roughly 6.5 months before onset. Peripheral blood also featured most of the thyroid clonotypes expanded above 0.001.

RNA transcripts yielded amplified TCR beta CDR3 regions. HTBI primers drove first-round RT-PCR of the TCR CDR3. TCRdb called the multiplex PCR reads again in MiXCR, with one record for every CDR3 protein. The sample lists 500,000 to 800,000 distinct CDR3 sequences, roughly 15% occurring once. A note on this clonotype: Its antigen is not known. This sequence may be a read error, since a much larger clone differs from it by one base.

This clonotype originated in a woman aged 50 to 65 with Graves' ophthalmopathy. The sample was blood.

For the CDR3, the DNA is TGCAGCGTTAACTATAACTATGGCTACACCTTC. Translation: CSVNYNYGYTF. V gene TRBV29-1 combines with J gene TRBJ1-2; no reliable D call. The CDR3 consists of 11 residues. V shed 5 bases and J shed 1 base, with 5 bases lying between them. From germline, CDR1 is SQVTM and CDR2 ANQGSEA.